The next 30 T cell receptor beta chains were all read from a single sample in a study of T cells in Graves' hyperthyroidism and ophthalmopathy. The investigators amplified TCR beta CDR3 regions from RNA transcripts. HTBI primers drove first-round RT-PCR of the TCR CDR3. MiXCR, run by TCRdb on the multiplex PCR reads, gives a single entry per CDR3 protein. This table holds just over 550,000 distinct CDR3 sequences, about 45% found once. Source material: peripheral blood or thyroid tissue (not recorded which). All receptors derive from a woman aged 18 to 35 with Graves' hyperthyroidism.

V usage is TRBV2 and J usage is TRBJ1-1; D possibly corresponds to TRBD1 (6 bases). With 7 bases removed from V and 1 base from J, the gap between germline ends came to 16 bases. The V gene's germline CDR1 is SNHLY and CDR2 FYNNEI. The CDR3 loop spans 15 amino acids. Written as DNA, the CDR3 is TGTGCCAGCACCTCTTCTAGGGGGGCGAACACTGAAGCTTTCTTT. The encoded protein is CASTSSRGANTEAFF.

In regard to this clonotype: Being one base from a much bigger clone, this may be a read error. This rearrangement joins TRBV10-3 to TRBJ1-5; no clear D gene. The CDR3 is made up of 13 amino acids. The V gene's germline CDR1 is ENHRY and CDR2 SYGVKD. CDR3 coding DNA: TGTACCAGCAGCCCGTCAAGCAGTCAGCCCCAGCATTTT. Encoded protein: CTSSPSSSQPQHF.

The V gene is TRBV7-2, the J gene TRBJ2-7; 8 bases line up with TRBD1. Germline values: CDR1 SGHTA, CDR2 FQGNSA. V shed 9 bases, J shed 5 bases, and the junction held 18 bases outside the gene matches. This CDR3 spans 16 amino acids. CDR3 residues: CASSLGFGQGSHEQYF. The CDR3 DNA reads as TGTGCCAGTAGTCTCGGCTTCGGACAGGGAAGCCACGAGCAGTACTTC.

This clonotype turned up a few times. The chain is built from TRBV7-3 and TRBJ1-1; D is unclear. This CDR3 contains 13 residues. CDR1 SGHTA and CDR2 FQGTGA come from the germline V gene. Trimming stripped 0 bases from V and 6 bases from J, with 8 bases between. The CDR3 loop is CASSLTPLSEAFF. CDR3 DNA sequence: TGTGCCAGCAGCTTAACCCCGTTGTCTGAAGCTTTCTTT.

This chain links TRBV29-1 with TRBJ2-7; either TRBD1 or TRBD2 may fit D (5 bases each). CDR3 length equals 12 residues. Trimming removed 7 bases at V and 6 bases at J, with 16 bases between. Germline values: CDR1 SQVTM, CDR2 ANQGSEA. CDR3 nucleotides: TGCAGCGGGGGTATACCGAGGGGCGAGCAGTACTTC. It translates to CSGGIPRGEQYF.

This clonotype showed up just a few times. This chain links TRBV4-2 with TRBJ2-2; D might be TRBD2 (6 bases). The germline V gene has CDR1 LGHNA and CDR2 YNFKEQ. This CDR3 is built from 16 residues. V was clipped by 1 base and J by 0 bases, with 9 bases between them. The CDR3 DNA reads TGTGCCAGCAGCCAAGGACTAGGATCGAACACCGGGGAGCTGTTTTTT. This encodes CASSQGLGSNTGELFF.

This clonotype was seen a handful of times. The chain couples TRBV25-1 to TRBJ1-2; TRBD1 aligns across 7 bases. Germline lookup yields CDR1 MGHDK and CDR2 SYGVNS. V lost 4 bases and J lost 8; bases outside the gene matches: 7. The CDR3 consists of 13 residues. CDR3 in DNA: TGTGCCAGCAGTGTCGACAGGGAGGGCGGCTACACCTTC. This codes for CASSVDREGGYTF.

The chain couples TRBV7-2 to TRBJ2-3; possible D gene TRBD2, 5 bases. Trimming took 0 bases from V and 5 from J, leaving 9 bases between them. The germline gives CDR1 SGHTA, CDR2 FQGNSA. This CDR3 comprises 14 residues. CDR3 protein: CASSLAGVGDTQYF. The CDR3 DNA sequence: TGTGCCAGCAGCTTAGCGGGAGTTGGAGATACGCAGTATTTT.

This clonotype has more than one count but fewer than ten. CDR3: CSASGPSSYEQYF. The CDR3 DNA reads TGCAGTGCTAGCGGGCCGTCGTCCTACGAGCAGTACTTC. V usage is TRBV20-1 and J usage is TRBJ2-7; D not certain. Germline V CDR1 and CDR2: DFQATT, SNEGSKA (reference sequence). Trimming removed 3 bases from V and 1 base from J, with 10 bases in between. The CDR3 spans 13 residues.

This clonotype turned up a few times. The chain combines TRBV20-1 with TRBJ1-4, with 8 nucleotides matching TRBD1. The germline CDR1 and CDR2 sequences are DFQATT and SNEGSKA (reference sequence). After removal of 3 bases from V and 4 bases from J, the junction contained 4 bases not matched to a gene. This CDR3 contains 14 residues. DNA of the CDR3: TGCAGTGCTAGGCCGGGACAGGATAATGAAAAACTGTTTTTT. Translation: CSARPGQDNEKLFF.

As for this clonotype: This may be a read error: a much more frequent sequence differs by one nucleotide. The V call is TRBV11-2, the J call TRBJ1-5, with D possibly being TRBD1 (6 bases). The CDR3 consists of 12 residues. The germline V and J ends were trimmed by 6 bases and 7 bases, with 10 bases remaining between them. CDR1 is SGHAT and CDR2 is FQNNGV in the germline V gene. In DNA, the CDR3 is TGTGCCAGCAGGGGGGGCACCCAGCCCCAGCATTTT. Its protein is CASRGGTQPQHF.

The chain links TRBV5-1 to TRBJ1-4; TRBD1 might be the D (5 bases). CDR1 and CDR2 (germline): SGHRS, YFSETQ. The CDR3 totals 16 residues. Trimming removed 1 base from V and 8 bases from J, with 18 bases in between. CDR3 residues: CASSLRGGPGSEKLFF. CDR3 DNA: TGCGCCAGCAGCTTGAGGGGAGGTCCCGGGAGCGAAAAACTGTTTTTT. Full variable domain (missing parts from reference TRBV5-1 and TRBJ1-4): KAGVTQTPRYLIKTRGQQVTLSCSPISGHRSVSWYQQTPGQGLQFLFEYFSETQRNKGNFPGRFSGRQFSNSRSEMNVSTLELGDSALYLCASSLRGGPGSEKLFFGSGTQLSVL.

This chain links TRBV19 with TRBJ1-2; D gene uncertain. The CDR3 runs to 15 residues. The germline CDR1 and CDR2 sequences are LNHDA and SQIVND (reference sequence). The V and J ends lost 0 bases and 5 bases respectively, with 13 bases between them. Here the CDR3 DNA reads TGTGCCAGTAGTATAGAGTCAGCCCGCTTGTATGGCTACACCTTC. Protein: CASSIESARLYGYTF.

V and J are TRBV20-1 and TRBJ2-7; either TRBD1 or TRBD2 may supply D (5 bases each). The CDR3 has 13 amino acids. Germline V gives CDR1 DFQATT, CDR2 SNEGSKA (reference sequence). Trimming took off 6 bases at V and 2 bases at J, with 14 bases between the two ends. The CDR3 region has the DNA TGCAGTGCCCGGGACCCCGCTACCTACGAGCAGTACTTC. Residues: CSARDPATYEQYF.

J is TRBJ1-3 and V is TRBV6-5, with D uncertain. CDR3 length: 17 residues. The germline V and J ends were trimmed by 2 bases and 8 bases, with 22 bases remaining between them. Per germline, CDR1 MNHEY and CDR2 SVGAGI. For the CDR3, the DNA is TGTGCCAGCAGTTACGTACGGACCCAGTACTATGGCTACACCATATATTTT. This translates into CASSYVRTQYYGYTIYF.

V gene TRBV20-1 combines with J gene TRBJ1-2, with 10 bases that match TRBD1. Germline lookup yields CDR1 DFQATT and CDR2 SNEGSKA (reference sequence). This CDR3 is 14 amino acids long. J gave up 2 bases and V 1 base, and 1 base lay outside the gene matches. In DNA, the CDR3 is TGCAGTGCTAGAGCGGGACAGGGGAACTATGGCTACACCTTC. Its protein product is CSARAGQGNYGYTF.

There are many counts of this clonotype. The chain employs TRBV15 and TRBJ1-1; 7 nucleotides line up with TRBD1. The CDR3 has 13 residues. Germline V CDR1 and CDR2: LNHNV, YYDKDF (reference sequence). V gave up 5 bases and J gave up 3 bases; unmatched junction bases: 3. CDR3 sequence reads: CATSRTGDTEAFF. The CDR3 DNA follows: TGTGCCACCAGCCGAACAGGGGACACTGAAGCTTTCTTT.

The J gene is TRBJ1-1, the V gene TRBV9; D is ambiguous. The V gene lost 3 bases and the J gene lost 0 bases, with 12 bases spanning the gap. Germline V gene sequence: CDR1 SGDLS, CDR2 YYNGEE. This CDR3 has 15 residues. CDR3 nucleotide sequence: TGTGCCAGCAGCGCAGCCCGGGGAGTGAACACTGAAGCTTTCTTT. Residues: CASSAARGVNTEAFF.

The gene calls are TRBV20-1 and TRBJ1-5; TRBD1 agrees at 7 bases. CDR1 is DFQATT, CDR2 SNEGSKA, per germline (reference sequence). V trimming: 0 bases; J trimming: 2 bases; junction bases outside the gene matches: 1. The CDR3 loop spans 14 amino acids. CDR3 sequence reads: CSAREGQRNQPQHF. CDR3 sequence (DNA): TGCAGTGCTAGAGAGGGACAGCGCAATCAGCCCCAGCATTTT.

This clonotype was observed a handful of times. V usage is TRBV5-1 and J usage is TRBJ1-2; no clear D gene. CDR1 SGHRS and CDR2 YFSETQ come from the germline V gene. The CDR3 extends over 13 amino acids. V was shortened by 0 bases and J by 4 bases, with 7 bases between the two germline ends. CDR3 region: CASSLERPYGYTF. CDR3 coding DNA: TGCGCCAGCAGCTTGGAGAGGCCCTATGGCTACACCTTC.

This clonotype has ten or more counts. V gene TRBV7-9 combines with J gene TRBJ2-7, with unresolved D. Per the germline V gene, CDR1 is SEHNR and CDR2 is FQNEAQ (reference sequence). Trimming took off 8 bases at V and 2 bases at J, with 13 bases between the two ends. The CDR3 covers 13 residues. The CDR3 region is CASGPGYAYEQYF. The CDR3 DNA sequence: TGTGCCAGCGGACCGGGTTACGCCTACGAGCAGTACTTC.

This clonotype was seen repeatedly, ten times or more. The chain has TRBV7-8 and TRBJ1-1; D uncertain. With 3 bases removed from V and 5 bases from J, the gap between germline ends came to 13 bases. Germline CDR1 and CDR2: SGHVS and FQNEAQ. The CDR3 runs to 14 residues. The CDR3 DNA reads TGTGCCAGCAGCTTGACCCCGGGAGGAACTGAAGCTTTCTTT. Its protein is CASSLTPGGTEAFF.

About this clonotype itself: A junction boundary mismatches the germline segment, possibly from a read error. The rearrangement links TRBV20-1 to TRBJ2-1, with TRBD2 as a possible D gene (6 bases). There are 15 residues in the CDR3. Looked up from germline, CDR1 is DFQATT and CDR2 is SNEGSKA (reference sequence). The CDR3, as DNA: TGCAGTGCTGGAGATGGTAGCGGTCTGGGTTCGGAGCAGTTCTTC. This encodes CSAGDGSGLGSEQFF.

This clonotype was recorded a few times. For the CDR3, the DNA is TGTGCCAGCAGCCAAGAAGGGGGAACTAATGAAAAACTGTTTTTT. Translated: CASSQEGGTNEKLFF. The rearrangement joins TRBV7-9 to TRBJ1-4, with a possible D match to TRBD1 (6 bases). The CDR3 is made up of 15 amino acids. V was trimmed by 5 bases and J by 1 base, leaving 11 bases between them. CDR1 and CDR2 from the germline V gene are SEHNR and FQNEAQ (reference sequence).

The chain employs TRBV11-2 and TRBJ1-5; no clear D. Looked up from germline, CDR1 is SGHAT and CDR2 is FQNNGV. This CDR3 is built from 11 residues. Trimming took off 7 bases at V and 7 bases at J, with 8 bases between the two ends. The CDR3 DNA sequence: TGTGCCAGCATCCTCGAACAGCCCCAGCATTTT. It encodes CASILEQPQHF. Complete variable domain (other parts from reference TRBV11-2 and TRBJ1-5): EAGVAQSPRYKIIEKRQSVAFWCNPISGHATLYWYQQILGQGPKLLIQFQNNGVVDDSQLPKDRFSAERLKGVDSTLKIQPAKLEDSAVYLCASILEQPQHFGDGTRLSIL.

Only a few counts were recorded for this clonotype. The genes are TRBV19 and TRBJ2-5; 8 positions match TRBD2. The CDR3 is made up of 17 amino acids. Unmatched junction bases numbered 9, after V lost 1 base and J lost 2 bases. Germline lookup yields CDR1 LNHDA and CDR2 SQIVND (reference sequence). CDR3: CASSIVGRAELQETQYF. Written as DNA, the CDR3 is TGTGCCAGTAGTATAGTCGGGAGGGCAGAACTTCAAGAGACCCAGTACTTC.

The table lists this clonotype with a few counts. This rearrangement joins TRBV7-2 to TRBJ1-3; 7 bases agree with TRBD1. V lost 5 bases and J lost 0; bases outside the gene matches: 4. This CDR3 has 15 amino acids. Germline CDR1 is SGHTA and CDR2 is FQGNSA. CDR3 amino acids: CASSRGTASGNTIYF. The CDR3 coding sequence is TGTGCCAGCAGCAGGGGGACAGCCTCTGGAAACACCATATATTTT.

The rearrangement joins TRBV7-9 to TRBJ2-2, with TRBD1 as a possible D gene (5 bases). Deletions cut 5 bases from V and 5 bases from J, with 9 bases between. Germline assignment: CDR1 SEHNR and CDR2 FQNEAQ (reference sequence). This CDR3 region has 13 residues. The CDR3: CASSPDRTGELFF. CDR3 DNA sequence: TGTGCCAGCAGCCCAGACAGAACCGGGGAGCTGTTTTTT.

The sample holds many counts of this clonotype. The chain is built from TRBV7-9 and TRBJ1-3; perhaps TRBD1 as D (5 bases). Per the germline V gene, CDR1 is SEHNR and CDR2 is FQNEAQ (reference sequence). The CDR3 length is 14 residues. Trimming removed 10 bases from V and 0 bases from J, with 13 bases in between. The CDR3 loop reads CATLDSYSGNTIYF. In DNA form, the CDR3 reads TGTGCCACCCTAGACAGTTACTCTGGAAACACCATATATTTT. The full variable domain, rest sourced from reference TRBV7-9 and TRBJ1-3, is DTGVSQNPRHKITKRGQNVTFRCDPISEHNRLYWYRQTLGQGPEFLTYFQNEAQLEKSRLLSDRFSAERPKGSFSTLEIQRTEQGDSAMYLCATLDSYSGNTIYFGEGSWLTVV.

CDR3 bases: TGTGCCACCAGTGACTCGACAGGGGCCTCCGTTGAAGCTTTCTTT. Protein product: CATSDSTGASVEAFF. The chain uses TRBV24-1 and TRBJ1-1, with 8 bases fitting TRBD1. Germline CDR1 and CDR2: KGHDR and SFDVKD. The CDR3 consists of 15 residues. Unmatched junction bases numbered 10, after V lost 4 bases and J lost 7 bases.